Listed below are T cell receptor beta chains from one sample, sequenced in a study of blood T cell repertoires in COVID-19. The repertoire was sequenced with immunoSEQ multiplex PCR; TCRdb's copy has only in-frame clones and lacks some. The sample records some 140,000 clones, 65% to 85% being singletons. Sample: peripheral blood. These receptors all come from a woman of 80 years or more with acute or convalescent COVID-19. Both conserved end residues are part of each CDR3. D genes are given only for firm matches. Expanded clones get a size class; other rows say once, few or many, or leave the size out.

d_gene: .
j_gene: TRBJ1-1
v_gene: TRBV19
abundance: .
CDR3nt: TGTGCCAGTAGCATCGGGGAGAGGAACACTGAAGCTTTCTTT
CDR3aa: CASSIGERNTEAFF

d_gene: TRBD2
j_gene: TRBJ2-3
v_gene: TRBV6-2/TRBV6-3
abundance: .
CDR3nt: TGTGCCAGCAGTTCCCCGCGGACTAGCGGGAGACGCACAGATACGCAGTATTTT
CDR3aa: CASSSPRTSGRRTDTQYF

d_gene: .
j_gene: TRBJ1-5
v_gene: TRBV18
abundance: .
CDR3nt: TGTGCCAGCTCACCGCAGTGGGGGGATCAGCCCCAGCATTTT
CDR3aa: CASSPQWGDQPQHF

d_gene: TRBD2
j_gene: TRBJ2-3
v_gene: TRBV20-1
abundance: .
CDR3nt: TGCAGTGCTAGTGGACTAGCAGTTGCAGATACGCAGTATTTT
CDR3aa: CSASGLAVADTQYF

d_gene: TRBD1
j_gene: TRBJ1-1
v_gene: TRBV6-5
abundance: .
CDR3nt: TGTGCCAGCAGCCGGACAGGGTTTGGAGCTGAAGCTTTCTTT
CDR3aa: CASSRTGFGAEAFF

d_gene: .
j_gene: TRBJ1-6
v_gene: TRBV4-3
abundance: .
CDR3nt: TGCGCCAGCAGCCAAGATCGGGACTCGATTTCACCCCTCCACTTT
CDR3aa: CASSQDRDSISPLHF

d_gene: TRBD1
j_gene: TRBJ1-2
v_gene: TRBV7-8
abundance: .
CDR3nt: TGTGCCAGCAGCTTAGGCCTATGGGGACAGATCTATGGCTACACCTTC
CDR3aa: CASSLGLWGQIYGYTF

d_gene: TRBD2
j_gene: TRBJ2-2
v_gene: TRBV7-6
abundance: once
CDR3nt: TGTGCCAGCAGCTTAGTATCTTCTAGCGGGAGGCTCACCGGGGAGCTGTTTTTT
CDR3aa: CASSLVSSSGRLTGELFF

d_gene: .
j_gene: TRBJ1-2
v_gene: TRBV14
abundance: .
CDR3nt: TGTGCCAGCAGCCAAAGCCGGACTGGGTATGGCTACACCTTC
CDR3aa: CASSQSRTGYGYTF

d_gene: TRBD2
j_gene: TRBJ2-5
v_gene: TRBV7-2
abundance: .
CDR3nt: TGTGCCAGCAGCCCCGCCTGGACTAGCGGGAGGCGTTTGGGAGAGACCCAGTACTTC
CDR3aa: CASSPAWTSGRRLGETQYF

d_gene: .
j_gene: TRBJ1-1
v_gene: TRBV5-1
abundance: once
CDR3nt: TGCGCCAGCAGCTTCACTACGGGGGGGATCACTGAAGCTTTCTTT
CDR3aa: CASSFTTGGITEAFF

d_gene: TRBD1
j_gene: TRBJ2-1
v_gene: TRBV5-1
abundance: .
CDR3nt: TGCGCCAGCAGCTTGGTCCAGGGGGCTGTAAATGAGCAGTTCTTC
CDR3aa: CASSLVQGAVNEQFF

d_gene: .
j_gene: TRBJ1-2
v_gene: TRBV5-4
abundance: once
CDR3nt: TGTGCCAGCAGCTATCGGTCAGGATTGAGCTATGGCTACACCTTC
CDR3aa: CASSYRSGLSYGYTF

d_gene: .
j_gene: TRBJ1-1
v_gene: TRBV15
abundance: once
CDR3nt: TGTGCCACCAGCAGAGATCTTGGGGCTACATTGCGCACTGAAGCTTTCTTT
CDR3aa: CATSRDLGATLRTEAFF

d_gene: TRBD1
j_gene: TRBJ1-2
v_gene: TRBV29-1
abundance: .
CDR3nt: TGCAGCGTTGGTCAGGGGGAGTTGAGAGGCTACACCTTC
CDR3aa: CSVGQGELRGYTF

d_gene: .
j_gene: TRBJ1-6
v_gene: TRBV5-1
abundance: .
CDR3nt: TGCGCCAGCAGCCCCGACACGTGGAATTCACCCCTCCACTTT
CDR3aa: CASSPDTWNSPLHF

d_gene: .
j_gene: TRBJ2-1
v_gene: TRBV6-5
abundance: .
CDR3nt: TGTGCCAGCACCAGGGGGGCTTACAATGAGCAGTTCTTC
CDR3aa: CASTRGAYNEQFF